Following are 10 T cell receptor beta chains from one sample sequenced in a study of blood T cells in healthy people across ages. The use of a sample-barcoded 5' primer and a J-beta primer mix characterized a second PCR of roughly 6 to 11 cycles. MiXCR was run by TCRdb on the 5' RACE reads, yielding one entry per CDR3 protein. The sample lists 920,000 or so distinct CDR3 sequences; 35% to 50% were seen once. Input material: blood. The receptors originated from a woman between 55 and 75 years old in good health.

The V call is TRBV27, the J call TRBJ1-2; a weak D match, TRBD1 (5 bases). CDR3 length equals 17 residues. V lost 0 bases and J 0 bases, leaving 14 bases between the germline ends. Per the germline V gene, CDR1 is MNHEY and CDR2 is SMNVEV (reference sequence). The CDR3 sequence is CASSLSTAGATNYGYTF. In DNA form, the CDR3 reads TGTGCCAGCAGTTTATCGACAGCCGGAGCAACTAACTATGGCTACACCTTC.

The table lists this clonotype with a few counts. The CDR3 reads CASRPDSPYEQYF. The CDR3 DNA follows: TGTGCCAGCAGGCCTGACAGTCCCTACGAGCAGTACTTC. V gene TRBV6-6 combines with J gene TRBJ2-7; TRBD1 might be the D (5 bases). V dropped 6 bases and J dropped 2 bases, with 11 bases sitting between them. Germline V CDR1 and CDR2: MNHNY, SVGAGI (reference sequence). CDR3 length: 13 amino acids.

This clonotype showed up just a few times. The chain joins TRBV6-2 or TRBV6-3 to TRBJ2-7; 9 nucleotides align to TRBD1. Germline CDR1 and CDR2: MNHEY and SVGEGT. Trimming removed 0 bases from V and 1 base from J; junction bases left unmatched: 7. The length of the CDR3 is 17 residues. The CDR3 DNA reads as TGTGCCAGCAGTTACTCTCCGGGACAGGGATTTTCCTACGAGCAGTACTTC. Translated, it gives CASSYSPGQGFSYEQYF.

V and J are TRBV28 and TRBJ2-7; D may correspond to TRBD1 or TRBD2 (6 bases each). Germline assignment: CDR1 MDHEN and CDR2 SYDVKM. Deletions cut 10 bases from V and 0 bases from J, with 13 bases between. The CDR3 spans 13 residues. Here the CDR3 reads CATAEGGSYEQYF. The CDR3 nucleotides read TGTGCCACCGCCGAGGGGGGCTCCTACGAGCAGTACTTC.

V usage is TRBV3-1 and J usage is TRBJ2-1; D is undetermined. The V end was cut by 4 bases, the J end by 8 bases, with 12 bases between. Per the germline V gene, CDR1 is LGHDT and CDR2 is YNNKEL (reference sequence). The CDR3 length is 13 residues. CDR3: CASSRDPTYEQFF. CDR3 bases: TGTGCCAGCAGCCGGGATCCGACCTATGAGCAGTTCTTC.

This clonotype was counted only a few times. The chain is built from TRBV15 and TRBJ2-7; 9 positions agree with TRBD1. CDR3 length equals 15 residues. Germline CDR1 is LNHNV and CDR2 is YYDKDF (reference sequence). Germline trimming cut 0 bases from V and 4 bases from J; bases unmatched to any gene: 4. The CDR3 coding sequence is TGTGCCACCAGCAGAGATATGGGACAGGGATACGAGCAGTACTTC. It codes for CATSRDMGQGYEQYF.

The chain joins TRBV10-1 to TRBJ2-3; 11 positions match TRBD2. This CDR3 region has 17 residues. Trimming removed 3 bases from V and 3 bases from J; junction bases left unmatched: 8. Germline V CDR1 and CDR2: WNHNN, SYGVQD (reference sequence). CDR3 nucleotide sequence: TGCGCCAGCAGTGAATTTAGCGGGAGGGGTTGGACAGATACGCAGTATTTT. Residues: CASSEFSGRGWTDTQYF.

This clonotype showed up just once. This chain uses TRBV20-1 with TRBJ2-3, with 12 bases that match TRBD2. CDR1 and CDR2 from the germline V gene are DFQATT and SNEGSKA (reference sequence). The CDR3 length is 15 residues. Losses at the gene ends were 5 bases for V and 4 bases for J; bases not matched to a gene: 7. Here the CDR3 DNA reads TGCAGTGCTGGGCGACTAGCGGGAGTTTCAGATACGCAGTATTTT. Translating it yields CSAGRLAGVSDTQYF.

On this clonotype: This may come from a read error, since a much larger clone is one base off. The genes are TRBV3-1 and TRBJ2-7, with 10 bases fitting TRBD2. The V gene end was trimmed by 6 bases and the J gene end by 0 bases; junction bases not matched to a gene: 2. Germline CDR1 reads LGHDT; CDR2 reads YNNKEL (reference sequence). CDR3 length: 14 residues. CDR3 loop: CASRPSGSSYEQYF. For the CDR3, the DNA is TGTGCCAGCAGACCTAGCGGGAGCTCCTACGAGCAGTACTTC.

This chain joins TRBV7-6 and TRBJ2-1; possibly TRBD2 for D (6 bases). The end of the DNA fits TRBJ2-7 better, so the J call may be wrong. Germline CDR1 SGHVS, CDR2 FNYEAQ. The CDR3 contains 16 residues. The CDR3 sequence is CASSPDVAASYNEQYF. The CDR3 DNA reads TGTGCCAGCAGCCCCGATGTAGCGGCGTCCTACAATGAGCAGTACTTC.